The source of this T cell receptor beta chain is a study of blood T cells in healthy people across ages (dated by TCRdb to the mid-2010s). With respect to the entire study: In model experiments, template switching captured about one uniquely barcoded TCR beta cDNA molecule for every two T cells. Age-related changes in TCR beta repertoire diversity were measured in the study by deep sequencing normalized with unique cDNA molecular identifiers. The donors were divided into four age groups: young (average about 16 years), middle-aged (approximately 41), aged (62) and long-lived (around 87). Donors of different ages were randomly distributed across sequencing lanes to avoid experimental bias. Using the same blood draw, the study looked at two additional independent replicas of 1 million unique cDNA reads for two donors, one aged 18 to 30 and the other aged 80 or older. General findings and caveats noted by the study authors: As age increased, observed TCR beta diversity per million T cells dropped in a roughly linear way, and a significant reduction was already evident by age about 40. Because donor CMV infection status was unknown, age-related changes in expanded clonotypes were potentially confounded. Estimates of total diversity based on one million sequenced T cells were regarded as lower bounds and as underestimates. Since profiling was done on bulk unsorted PBMCs, naive and antigen-experienced compartments could not be conclusively compared. Compared with the aged group, the long-lived group had more naive CD4+ T cells, fewer expanded clones and increased TCR diversity, suggesting age selection. Observed TCR beta diversity correlated strongly with the percentage of naive T cells measured by flow cytometry.

To note about this clonotype: Its recognized antigen is unknown. Base qualities were left out, and no much larger clone turns up one base away.

The donors were around 39 Caucasian individuals from Russia, aged roughly 6 to 90 years, who were systemically healthy. About 9.1 milliliters of peripheral blood were collected from each donor into EDTA-treated Vacutainer tubes. Ficoll-Paque density-gradient centrifugation was used to isolate PBMCs, with at least 6.5 million per sample. Total RNA was extracted from PBMCs with Trizol reagent, with at least 6 micrograms obtained per sample. The percentages of naive CD45RAhigh/CD27high T cells were determined by flow cytometry on a PBMC aliquot from every donor. The germline V gene (reference sequence) yields SSHAT for CDR1 and FNYEAQ for CDR2. V is clipped by 5 bases and J by 4 bases, and the sequence between their germline boundaries is 15 bases long. CDR3 length: 15 amino acids, cysteine to phenylalanine. The sequence is cut down to CDR3 DNA, 45 bases in frame from base 1. The method behind the library was 5' RACE. Sequencing was performed on an Illumina HiSeq 2500. A second PCR of about 7 to 12 cycles was run with a J-beta primer mix and a sample-barcoded 5' primer. Each TCR beta cDNA molecule received a unique molecular identifier from a template-switch 5' adaptor carrying 12 random nucleotides. At least 2.5 million CDR3-containing paired-end reads were obtained from each sample. First-strand cDNA synthesis was performed from all RNA using the Mint cDNA synthesis kit, with priming by a TRBC-specific oligonucleotide. All cDNA was treated with uracil-DNA glycosylase and then went through a first 18-cycle PCR with the universal primers M1SS and BC2_uni_R. The study's own analysis went as follows. For normalization, 1 million high-quality reads, each with a distinct molecular identifier, were randomly selected from each sample. Instead of being binned into consensus sequences, reads that shared molecular identifiers were thrown out. MiTCR, set to a Q25 quality threshold and the strictest error-elimination algorithm, was used for CDR3 identification, clonotype clustering and error correction. A nonparametric unseen species model using Euler transformation provided a lower-bound estimate of total TCR beta diversity. In TCRdb, the public reads were trimmed at Q25 with fastp and aligned with MiXCR, with productive beta chains retained. Rows merge per CDR3 protein into single entries with the most common DNA and genes. The V and J calls come from TCRdb's annotation, not from the publication. The sample table contains about 830,000 distinct CDR3 sequences; only one count was recorded for around 68% of them. About 27% of the sample rests with the top ten.

Sequences were obtained from blood. The chain is made from TRBV7-7 and TRBJ2-1, with no D gene named confidently. The clonotype was recovered from a young man in good health. The nucleotide sequence reads as follows: TGTGCCAGCAGCCGACCACATTTAGGGTACAATGAGCAGTTCTTC. This is translated as CASSRPHLGYNEQFF.